This T cell receptor (beta chain) came from a study of blood T cell repertoires in COVID-19 (dated by TCRdb to the early 2020s). Regarding the study in general: Samples covering the acute and convalescent phases of COVID-19 were provided by collaborators in the United States, Italy and Spain. The material from the prospective study consisted of cDNA or gDNA derived from T cells, B-cell-depleted T cells, or PBMCs. Deeply sampled blood TCRbeta repertoires from subjects exposed to, actively infected with, or recovered from COVID-19 were included in the dataset. The repertoires were released in a freely available public database intended as a resource for research on the immune response to SARS-CoV-2. The samples were drawn from two sources: the first 160 participants of the ongoing ImmuneRACE study, and 1,254 subjects contributed by 6 global collaborators. The sample metadata nearly always contained a de-identified subject ID, COVID-19 status, age in years and sex. Where available, HLA class I and class II types were obtained from metadata supplied by the sample provider rather than from assay-based typing.

Notes on this clone: Its antigen specificity is not known. Qualities for individual bases were not recorded, and no much larger clone is one base off.

TCRbeta CDR3 regions were amplified from genomic DNA using the immunoSEQ Assay, a bias-controlled multiplex PCR. The study's processing was this. Nucleated cell counts per sample were estimated from amplification of reference gene primers within the assay. To quantify the absolute abundance of each unique TCRbeta CDR3 rearrangement, sequence reads were collapsed and filtered. For each sample, productive Simpson clonality was calculated by taking the square root of Simpson's diversity index across productive rearrangements. Held by TCRdb, this immuneACCESS table contains in-frame sequences only and omits some clones. Under half of the omission traces to an unresolved V gene where checked; the cause of the rest is unknown. Clone size and V and J calls were adopted from that table, with D and trimming inferred from the DNA. The sample table holds 140,000 to 150,000 clones, of which around 81% were seen once. The top ten constitute nearly 3% of the sample.

For CDR1 and CDR2, the germline V gene (reference sequence) lists MNHEY and SMNVEV. The germline V and J ends show losses of 5 bases and 3 bases respectively, and no gene match explains 3 bases of the junction. The CDR3 runs 16 residues from the cysteine to the phenylalanine. Only CDR3 DNA remains: 48 bases, in frame from the first base. Paper-wide results and their limitations: How much clinical and demographic metadata was included differed by source and by participant, and the metadata was provided uncurated.

Each collaborating institution followed its own protocols to collect whole blood in K2EDTA tubes. For TCRbeta analysis, collaborators shipped samples in one of three forms: frozen whole blood, isolated PBMCs, or DNA extracted from either of those sample types. Here the chain combines TRBV27 and TRBJ2-3; TRBD2 aligns with 15 central bases. The source of this sequence is a woman aged 40 to 55 with active or convalescent COVID-19. The specimen sequenced was peripheral blood. The DNA is TGTGCCAGCAGTCGGACTAGCGGGGGGGGGACAGATACGCAGTATTTT. This encodes CASSRTSGGGTDTQYF.